This entry is about one T cell receptor (beta chain). Its antigen is unidentified. These data belong to a study of T cell responses to AZD1222 COVID-19 vaccine. TCRdb's table, derived via immunoSEQ multiplex PCR, lists solely in-frame clones and lacks some. Here the sample spans 150,000 or so clones, approximately 92% being singletons. Second-dose schedules of about 4 or about 12 weeks were combined. Study-level points and caveats: The study identified only five or six AZD1222 recipients as seropositive at baseline. Spike was spanned by vaccine-associated CD4 TCRs, with dominance at 160-218 and 743-854. Repertoires were obtained only post-peak T cell response.

CDR1 is MGHRA, CDR2 YSYEKL, per germline. V was clipped by 1 base and J by 0 bases, with 13 bases between them. The CDR3 is 18 residues long. This specimen consisted of peripheral blood, obtained 28 days after the second AZD1222 dose. The TCR was taken from an adult who received the AZD1222 COVID-19 vaccine. The rearrangement links TRBV4-1 to TRBJ1-6; D possibly corresponds to TRBD1 (6 bases). This chain's CDR3 is CASSQVYTGSSYNSPLHF. As DNA, the CDR3 is TGCGCCAGCAGCCAAGTTTATACAGGGAGCTCCTATAATTCACCCCTCCACTTT.